This is a list of T cell receptor beta chains from one sample in a study of T cell responses to AZD1222 COVID-19 vaccine. Using immunoSEQ multiplex PCR, the repertoire was profiled, and TCRdb retains in-frame clones only, with some absent. The data show 120,000 or so clones, around 90% seen once. The input for sequencing was peripheral blood, taken on day 0 of AZD1222 vaccination. All receptors come from an adult in good health. Each CDR3 is given with its conserved first and last residue. A D gene is named only where the DNA matches it firmly. Clone size is not always given. Where it is, it says once, few, many or a class for expanded clones.

v_call	clone_size	j_call	d_call	cdr3_aa	cdr3_nt
TRBV28	few	TRBJ1-5	-	CASTLQGKPQHF	TGTGCCAGCACCTTACAGGGAAAGCCCCAGCATTTT
TRBV7-8	-	TRBJ2-7	-	CASRTSGQPYEQYF	TGTGCCAGCAGGACTTCAGGGCAGCCCTACGAGCAGTACTTC
TRBV3-1/TRBV3-2	-	TRBJ1-5	TRBD1	CASSQGETGNNQPQHF	TGTGCCAGCAGCCAAGGCGAGACAGGGAACAATCAGCCCCAGCATTTT
TRBV18	once	TRBJ1-5	-	CASSEDDRGPQHF	TGTGCCAGCTCAGAGGACGATCGGGGGCCCCAGCATTTT
TRBV5-4	-	TRBJ2-3	-	CASSSLASSTDTQYF	TGTGCCAGCAGCTCTCTAGCGTCTAGCACAGATACGCAGTATTTT
TRBV5-5	once	TRBJ2-5	-	CASSLVASGETQYF	TGTGCCAGCAGCTTGGTCGCGTCAGGAGAGACCCAGTACTTC
TRBV11-2	-	TRBJ2-7	TRBD1	CASSLGDRPLEQYF	TGTGCCAGCAGCTTAGGGGACAGGCCCCTCGAGCAGTACTTC
TRBV6-5	-	TRBJ1-6	TRBD1	CASRLQGHNSPLHF	TGTGCCAGCAGGCTACAGGGGCATAATTCACCCCTCCACTTT
TRBV5-1	-	TRBJ1-6	TRBD1	CASSSGQLNSPLHF	TGCGCCAGCAGCTCGGGACAGTTGAATTCACCCCTCCACTTT
TRBV6-5	few	TRBJ2-7	TRBD1	CASSYSETGGYEQYF	TGTGCCAGCAGTTACTCCGAGACAGGGGGCTACGAGCAGTACTTC
TRBV10-3	-	TRBJ1-1	-	CAISESTESGWEAFF	TGTGCCATCAGTGAGTCGACGGAGTCAGGTTGGGAAGCTTTCTTT
TRBV19	-	TRBJ1-3	-	CASKFLYSGNTIYF	TGTGCCAGTAAATTTCTGTACTCTGGAAACACCATATATTTT
TRBV25-1	-	TRBJ1-2	TRBD1	CASSENIGGEGYTF	TGTGCCAGCAGTGAAAATATAGGGGGCGAGGGCTACACCTTC
TRBV5-5	-	TRBJ1-6	-	CASSPHPDRRANSPLHF	TGTGCCAGCAGCCCGCACCCCGACCGGAGAGCCAATTCACCCCTCCACTTT
TRBV7-2	-	TRBJ1-5	-	CASSLWGSNQPQHF	TGTGCCAGCAGCTTATGGGGAAGCAATCAGCCCCAGCATTTT
TRBV7-9	-	TRBJ2-5	-	CASRSTGSQETQYF	TGTGCCAGCAGATCCACGGGGAGCCAAGAGACCCAGTACTTC
TRBV25-1	few	TRBJ1-1	-	CASSEIADMNTEAFF	TGTGCCAGCAGTGAAATCGCGGACATGAACACTGAAGCTTTCTTT
TRBV5-1	-	TRBJ1-6	-	CASSWEGNSPLHF	TGCGCCAGCAGCTGGGAGGGGAATTCACCCCTCCACTTT
TRBV7-3	-	TRBJ2-7	TRBD1	CASSPGQGRAEQYF	TGTGCCAGCAGCCCGGGACAGGGAAGGGCCGAGCAGTACTTC
TRBV7-8	-	TRBJ2-7	TRBD1	CASSLGGQGGSYEQYF	TGTGCCAGCAGCTTAGGTGGACAGGGGGGGTCCTACGAGCAGTACTTC
TRBV27	-	TRBJ1-5	-	CASSLRGRPSNQPQHF	TGTGCCAGCAGTTTGAGGGGTCGACCAAGCAATCAGCCCCAGCATTTT
TRBV5-5	-	TRBJ2-7	-	CASSSGQRYYEQYF	TGTGCCAGCAGCTCCGGACAGCGATACTACGAGCAGTACTTC
TRBV12-3/TRBV12-4	-	TRBJ2-7	-	CASSLTRRVEQYF	TGTGCCAGCAGTTTAACCCGCAGGGTCGAGCAGTACTTC
TRBV7-9	-	TRBJ1-5	-	CASSLGWAGNQPQHF	TGTGCCAGCAGCTTAGGTTGGGCGGGCAATCAGCCCCAGCATTTT
TRBV5-4	-	TRBJ1-4	-	CASSPGSGGFMKNCFF	-
TRBV11-2	-	TRBJ1-6	-	CASSLRQSDSPLHF	TGTGCCAGCAGCTTAAGACAGTCGGATTCACCCCTCCACTTT
TRBV28	-	TRBJ2-3	-	CASSPGLFTDTQYF	TGTGCCAGCAGTCCGGGACTCTTCACAGATACGCAGTATTTT
TRBV15	-	TRBJ1-2	-	CATSRGRGSGYTF	TGTGCCACCAGCAGAGGGAGGGGTTCTGGCTACACCTTC
TRBV2	-	TRBJ1-1	-	CASSDSGSGNTEAFF	TGTGCCAGCAGTGATTCGGGCAGCGGGAACACTGAAGCTTTCTTT
TRBV10-3	-	TRBJ1-4	-	CAISRQNEKLFF	TGTGCCATCAGTAGACAGAATGAAAAACTGTTTTTT
TRBV2	-	TRBJ2-1	TRBD2	CASRGTSGINEQFF	TGTGCCAGCAGAGGGACTAGCGGGATAAATGAGCAGTTCTTC
TRBV4-1	-	TRBJ1-1	-	CASSQHWNTEAFF	TGCGCCAGCAGCCAACACTGGAACACTGAAGCTTTCTTT
TRBV9	-	TRBJ1-1	-	CASSVVQDRAFF	TGTGCCAGCAGCGTAGTGCAGGACAGAGCTTTCTTT
TRBV2	-	TRBJ1-2	-	CASSAQGRANYGYTF	TGTGCCAGCAGTGCTCAGGGGCGGGCTAACTATGGCTACACCTTC
TRBV6-1	-	TRBJ2-3	TRBD2	CASIGLADTDTQYF	TGTGCCAGCATTGGGCTAGCGGACACAGATACGCAGTATTTT
TRBV7-9	-	TRBJ2-1	TRBD1	CASSLWRQGLEFKQFF	TGTGCCAGCAGCTTATGGAGACAGGGGTTAGAATTTAAGCAGTTCTTC
TRBV10-2	-	TRBJ2-5	-	CASRDGIQETQYF	TGCGCCAGCAGAGACGGGATCCAAGAGACCCAGTACTTC
TRBV11-3	-	TRBJ2-2	-	CASSLRQDTGELFF	TGTGCCAGCAGCTTACGACAGGACACCGGGGAGCTGTTTTTT
TRBV7-9	-	TRBJ2-1	-	CASTQGGGHSNEQFF	TGTGCCAGCACCCAGGGGGGGGGCCATAGCAATGAGCAGTTCTTC
TRBV7-8	-	TRBJ2-5	TRBD1	CASSLASATGVETQYF	TGTGCCAGCAGCTTAGCGTCCGCGACAGGGGTGGAGACCCAGTACTTC
TRBV5-1	-	TRBJ2-3	TRBD2	CASSGSGLAGTDTQYF	TGCGCCAGCAGCGGATCGGGACTAGCAGGCACAGATACGCAGTATTTT
TRBV7-6	-	TRBJ1-3	-	CASKGEGGNTIYF	TGTGCCAGCAAAGGAGAAGGCGGAAACACCATATATTTT
TRBV2	-	TRBJ1-6	TRBD1	CASSLQGFNSPLHF	TGTGCCAGCAGTTTACAGGGGTTCAATTCACCCCTCCACTTT
TRBV4-2	-	TRBJ1-4	-	CASSLSSSEKLFF	TGTGCCAGCAGCTTATCAAGTAGCGAAAAACTGTTTTTT
TRBV4-2	-	TRBJ2-3	-	CASSQVDTPDTQYF	TGTGCCAGCAGCCAAGTCGACACACCAGATACGCAGTATTTT
TRBV27	-	TRBJ2-2	-	CASSNGRPYTGELFF	TGTGCCAGCAGTAATGGACGGCCGTACACCGGGGAGCTGTTTTTT
TRBV5-1	-	TRBJ1-1	TRBD1	CASSLGVQGPGTEAFF	TGCGCCAGCAGCCTTGGGGTACAGGGGCCGGGCACTGAAGCTTTCTTT
TRBV2	once	TRBJ2-6	-	CASRAGANVLTF	TGTGCCAGCAGGGCTGGGGCCAACGTCCTGACTTTC
TRBV30	-	TRBJ1-5	TRBD1	CAWAGQAGYQPQHF	TGTGCCTGGGCTGGACAGGCCGGCTATCAGCCCCAGCATTTT
TRBV11-2	few	TRBJ1-2	-	CASSLEDEGGYTF	TGTGCCAGCAGCTTAGAAGACGAGGGTGGCTACACCTTC
TRBV3-1/TRBV3-2	-	TRBJ1-2	-	CASSPATAYGYTF	TGTGCCAGCAGCCCAGCGACAGCCTATGGCTACACCTTC
TRBV19	-	TRBJ1-5	TRBD1	CASIFNRGYQPQHF	TGTGCCAGTATTTTTAACAGGGGATATCAGCCCCAGCATTTT
TRBV29-1	-	TRBJ1-1	-	CSVAGGWNTEAFF	TGCAGCGTAGCCGGGGGCTGGAACACTGAAGCTTTCTTT
TRBV9	-	TRBJ1-1	TRBD1	CASSPRGGQMNTEAFF	TGTGCCAGCAGCCCCCGCGGGGGACAGATGAACACTGAAGCTTTCTTT
TRBV19	-	TRBJ2-7	TRBD2	CASSIDGTSGSYEQYF	TGTGCCAGTAGTATAGATGGGACTAGCGGGAGCTACGAGCAGTACTTC
TRBV19	-	TRBJ1-4	-	CASSRTLGTSGKLFF	TGTGCCAGTAGTAGGACACTTGGTACGTCTGGAAAACTGTTTTTT
TRBV29-1	-	TRBJ2-2	-	CSVSNPGELFF	TGCAGCGTTTCCAATCCCGGGGAGCTGTTTTTT
TRBV2	once	TRBJ1-1	-	CASSERGDVNTEAFF	TGTGCCAGCAGTGAACGAGGGGACGTGAACACTGAAGCTTTCTTT
TRBV7-8	-	TRBJ2-3	-	CASSLDLTARDTQYF	TGTGCCAGCAGCTTAGATTTGACAGCAAGGGATACGCAGTATTTT
TRBV14	-	TRBJ1-6	-	CASSQVGISPLHF	TGTGCCAGCAGCCAAGTGGGGATTTCACCCCTCCACTTT